The rows below give T cell receptor beta chains drawn from one sample of a study of CD4+ T cells in melanoma. TCRdb's table, derived via immunoSEQ multiplex PCR, lists solely in-frame clones and lacks some. The table has about 140,000 clones, around 90% seen once. The source of these receptors is a human donor with melanoma. The CDR3 runs from the conserved cysteine through the conserved F or W. A D gene is named only where the DNA matches it firmly. Expanded clones are given a class, and other clones once, few, many or no size at all.

abundance: NA
d_gene: NA
j_gene: TRBJ1-1
v_gene: TRBV5-5
CDR3aa: CASSLGGTVNTEAFF
CDR3nt: TGTGCCAGCAGCTTGGGGGGGACGGTGAACACTGAAGCTTTCTTT

abundance: NA
d_gene: NA
j_gene: TRBJ2-7
v_gene: TRBV6-1
CDR3aa: CAGGSHEQYF
CDR3nt: TGTGCCGGAGGTTCCCACGAGCAGTACTTC

abundance: NA
d_gene: TRBD1
j_gene: TRBJ2-7
v_gene: TRBV7-3
CDR3aa: CASSTGQGYEQYF
CDR3nt: TGTGCCAGCAGCACCGGACAGGGTTACGAGCAGTACTTC

abundance: NA
d_gene: NA
j_gene: TRBJ1-5
v_gene: TRBV5-1
CDR3aa: CASSEGSYSNQPQHF
CDR3nt: TGCGCCAGCAGTGAGGGCTCTTATAGCAATCAGCCCCAGCATTTT

abundance: NA
d_gene: TRBD1
j_gene: TRBJ2-5
v_gene: TRBV4-1
CDR3aa: CASSHLSDREETQYF
CDR3nt: TGCGCCAGCAGCCACTTGTCGGACAGGGAAGAGACCCAGTACTTC

abundance: NA
d_gene: NA
j_gene: TRBJ2-3
v_gene: TRBV7-3
CDR3aa: CASRRYYSTDTQYF
CDR3nt: TGTGCCAGCAGGAGATACTACTCCACAGATACGCAGTATTTT

abundance: NA
d_gene: TRBD1
j_gene: TRBJ2-1
v_gene: TRBV6-5
CDR3aa: CASSWTGLRNEQFF
CDR3nt: TGTGCCAGCAGTTGGACAGGACTCCGCAATGAGCAGTTCTTC

abundance: NA
d_gene: NA
j_gene: TRBJ1-2
v_gene: TRBV10-3
CDR3aa: CAINGGGYGYTF
CDR3nt: TGTGCCATCAACGGGGGCGGCTATGGCTACACCTTC

abundance: NA
d_gene: NA
j_gene: TRBJ2-1
v_gene: TRBV7-2
CDR3aa: CASSYGAYEQFF
CDR3nt: TGTGCCAGCAGCTATGGGGCTTATGAGCAGTTCTTC

abundance: NA
d_gene: NA
j_gene: TRBJ1-6
v_gene: TRBV30
CDR3aa: CAWKFRGNSPLHF
CDR3nt: TGTGCCTGGAAATTTAGGGGGAATTCACCCCTCCACTTT

abundance: NA
d_gene: NA
j_gene: TRBJ1-1
v_gene: TRBV7-9
CDR3aa: CASSLDRAPPKAFF
CDR3nt: TGTGCCAGCAGCTTAGACAGGGCACCTCCTAAAGCTTTCTTT

abundance: once
d_gene: NA
j_gene: TRBJ2-1
v_gene: TRBV5-4
CDR3aa: CASSPAETYNEQFF
CDR3nt: TGTGCCAGCAGCCCCGCCGAGACCTACAATGAGCAGTTCTTC

abundance: NA
d_gene: NA
j_gene: TRBJ1-4
v_gene: TRBV15
CDR3aa: CATSRGDSQRSNEKLFF
CDR3nt: TGTGCCACCAGCAGAGGAGACAGCCAAAGATCTAATGAAAAACTGTTTTTT

abundance: NA
d_gene: NA
j_gene: TRBJ2-2
v_gene: TRBV18
CDR3aa: CASSPPTRRENTGELFF
CDR3nt: TGTGCCAGCTCACCACCGACTCGGCGGGAGAACACCGGGGAGCTGTTTTTT

abundance: NA
d_gene: NA
j_gene: TRBJ1-1
v_gene: TRBV27
CDR3aa: CASLPNVWGSTEAFF
CDR3nt: TGTGCCAGCTTACCCAACGTATGGGGCAGCACTGAAGCTTTCTTT

abundance: NA
d_gene: NA
j_gene: TRBJ1-5
v_gene: TRBV2
CDR3aa: CATSRGRGNQPQHF
CDR3nt: TGTGCCACAAGCAGGGGTAGAGGCAATCAGCCCCAGCATTTT

abundance: NA
d_gene: NA
j_gene: TRBJ2-1
v_gene: TRBV5-5
CDR3aa: CASSLAVGGRPDNEQFF
CDR3nt: TGTGCCAGCAGCTTGGCGGTGGGGGGGCGCCCCGACAATGAGCAGTTCTTC

abundance: NA
d_gene: TRBD2
j_gene: TRBJ2-3
v_gene: TRBV7-8
CDR3aa: CASSPGSGGLTDTQYF
CDR3nt: TGTGCCAGCAGCCCAGGGAGCGGGGGGCTCACAGATACGCAGTATTTT

abundance: NA
d_gene: TRBD2
j_gene: TRBJ2-5
v_gene: TRBV4-1
CDR3aa: CASSQVGAGGPQETQYF
CDR3nt: TGCGCCAGCAGCCAAGTTGGGGCGGGGGGGCCCCAAGAGACCCAGTACTTC

abundance: NA
d_gene: NA
j_gene: TRBJ2-1
v_gene: TRBV6-1
CDR3aa: CASSEVAGYNEQFF
CDR3nt: TGTGCCAGCAGTGAAGTGGCGGGATACAATGAGCAGTTCTTC

abundance: NA
d_gene: NA
j_gene: TRBJ1-1
v_gene: TRBV25-1
CDR3aa: CATKEGLRAFF
CDR3nt: TGTGCGACAAAAGAAGGGCTGCGGGCTTTCTTT

abundance: NA
d_gene: NA
j_gene: TRBJ1-1
v_gene: TRBV9
CDR3aa: CASSVGVINTEAFF
CDR3nt: TGTGCCAGCAGCGTAGGTGTAATCAACACTGAAGCTTTCTTT

abundance: NA
d_gene: NA
j_gene: TRBJ1-5
v_gene: TRBV5-1
CDR3aa: CASSLDGGSNQPQHF
CDR3nt: TGCGCCAGCAGCTTGGACGGGGGCAGCAATCAGCCCCAGCATTTT

abundance: NA
d_gene: NA
j_gene: TRBJ2-7
v_gene: TRBV6-1
CDR3aa: CASSPRTGGAYEQYF
CDR3nt: TGTGCCAGCAGTCCCCGGACAGGAGGGGCCTACGAGCAGTACTTC

abundance: NA
d_gene: NA
j_gene: TRBJ2-4
v_gene: TRBV5-1
CDR3aa: CASSLAGGVYIQYF
CDR3nt: TGCGCCAGCAGCTTGGCTGGGGGCGTTTACATTCAGTACTTC

abundance: NA
d_gene: NA
j_gene: TRBJ2-1
v_gene: TRBV5-4
CDR3aa: CASRGYPGEQFF
CDR3nt: TGTGCCAGCAGGGGATACCCGGGTGAGCAGTTCTTC